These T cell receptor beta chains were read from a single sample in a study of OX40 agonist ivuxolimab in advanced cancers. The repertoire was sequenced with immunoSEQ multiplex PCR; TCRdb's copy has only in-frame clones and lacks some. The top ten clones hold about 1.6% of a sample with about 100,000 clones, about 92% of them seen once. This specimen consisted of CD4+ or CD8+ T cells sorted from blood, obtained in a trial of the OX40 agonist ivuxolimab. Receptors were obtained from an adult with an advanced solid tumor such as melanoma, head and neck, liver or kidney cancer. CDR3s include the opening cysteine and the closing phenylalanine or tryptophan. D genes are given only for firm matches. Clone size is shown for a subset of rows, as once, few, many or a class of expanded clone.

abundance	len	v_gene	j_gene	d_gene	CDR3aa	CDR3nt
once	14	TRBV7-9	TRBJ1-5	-	CASSLGRTRQPQHF	TGTGCCAGCAGCTTAGGGAGAACCCGTCAGCCCCAGCATTTT
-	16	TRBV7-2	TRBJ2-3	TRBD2	CASSLWGSGRAWGQYF	TGTGCCAGCAGCTTATGGGGTAGCGGGAGGGCCTGGGGGCAGTATTTT
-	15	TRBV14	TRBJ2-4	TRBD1	CASSPLGTAKNIQYF	TGTGCCAGCAGCCCCCTCGGGACAGCTAAAAACATTCAGTACTTC
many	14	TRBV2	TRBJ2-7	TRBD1	CASSPDRISYEQYF	TGTGCCAGCAGTCCGGACAGGATCTCCTACGAGCAGTACTTC
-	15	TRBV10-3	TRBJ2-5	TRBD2	CAISEASGIQETQYF	TGTGCCATCAGTGAAGCTAGCGGGATACAAGAGACCCAGTACTTC
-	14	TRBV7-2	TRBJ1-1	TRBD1	CASRRDRGNTEAFF	TGTGCCAGCAGACGAGACAGGGGAAACACTGAAGCTTTCTTT
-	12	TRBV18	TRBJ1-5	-	CASSPGGQPQHF	TGTGCCAGCTCACCAGGGGGCCAGCCCCAGCATTTT
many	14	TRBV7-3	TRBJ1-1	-	CASSLTREVGEAFF	TGTGCCAGCAGCTTAACCAGGGAAGTTGGTGAAGCTTTCTTT
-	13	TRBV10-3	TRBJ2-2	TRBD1	CATDRGRAGELFF	TGTGCCACGGACAGGGGGCGAGCCGGGGAGCTGTTTTTT
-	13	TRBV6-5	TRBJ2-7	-	CASNPPGTYEQYF	TGTGCCAGCAACCCCCCGGGAACCTACGAGCAGTACTTC
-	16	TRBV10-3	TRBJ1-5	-	CAIRSLSRPFNQPQHF	TGTGCCATCAGGTCCCTGTCGCGCCCCTTCAATCAGCCCCAGCATTTT
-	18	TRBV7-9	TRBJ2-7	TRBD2	CASSLRLAAPVHEYEQYF	TGTGCCAGCAGCTTACGGCTAGCGGCGCCTGTTCATGAGTACGAGCAGTACTTC
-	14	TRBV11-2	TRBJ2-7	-	CASSLTGRTYEQYF	TGTGCCAGCAGCTTGACGGGGCGAACTTACGAGCAGTACTTC
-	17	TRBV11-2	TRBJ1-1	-	CASSSFNGFHRLSEAFF	TGTGCCAGCAGCTCCTTTAATGGTTTCCATAGGTTATCTGAAGCTTTCTTT
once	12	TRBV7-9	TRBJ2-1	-	CASSQTAGGQFF	TGTGCCAGCAGCCAGACAGCCGGGGGGCAGTTCTTC
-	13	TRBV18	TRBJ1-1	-	CASSLFWRTEAFF	TGTGCCAGCTCACTATTCTGGCGGACTGAAGCTTTCTTT